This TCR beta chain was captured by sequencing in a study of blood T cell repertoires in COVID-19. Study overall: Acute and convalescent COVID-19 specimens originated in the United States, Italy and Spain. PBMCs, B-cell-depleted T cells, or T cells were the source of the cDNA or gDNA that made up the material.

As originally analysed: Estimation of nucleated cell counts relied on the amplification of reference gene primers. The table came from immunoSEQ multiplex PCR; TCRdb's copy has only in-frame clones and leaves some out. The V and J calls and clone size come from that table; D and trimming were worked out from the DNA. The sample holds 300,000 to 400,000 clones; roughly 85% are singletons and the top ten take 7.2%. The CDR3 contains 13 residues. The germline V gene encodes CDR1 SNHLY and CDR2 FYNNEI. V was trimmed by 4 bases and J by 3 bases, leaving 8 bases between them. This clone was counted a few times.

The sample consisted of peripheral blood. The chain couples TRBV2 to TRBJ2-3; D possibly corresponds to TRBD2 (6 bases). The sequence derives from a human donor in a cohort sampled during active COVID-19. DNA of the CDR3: TGTGCCAGCAGTGTACGGGGGACAGATACGCAGTATTTT. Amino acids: CASSVRGTDTQYF. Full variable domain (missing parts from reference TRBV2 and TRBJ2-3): EPEVTQTPSHQVTQMGQEVILRCVPISNHLYFYWYRQILGQKVEFLVSFYNNEISEKSEIFDDQFSVERPDGSNFTLKIRSTKLEDSAMYFCASSVRGTDTQYFGPGTRLTVL.